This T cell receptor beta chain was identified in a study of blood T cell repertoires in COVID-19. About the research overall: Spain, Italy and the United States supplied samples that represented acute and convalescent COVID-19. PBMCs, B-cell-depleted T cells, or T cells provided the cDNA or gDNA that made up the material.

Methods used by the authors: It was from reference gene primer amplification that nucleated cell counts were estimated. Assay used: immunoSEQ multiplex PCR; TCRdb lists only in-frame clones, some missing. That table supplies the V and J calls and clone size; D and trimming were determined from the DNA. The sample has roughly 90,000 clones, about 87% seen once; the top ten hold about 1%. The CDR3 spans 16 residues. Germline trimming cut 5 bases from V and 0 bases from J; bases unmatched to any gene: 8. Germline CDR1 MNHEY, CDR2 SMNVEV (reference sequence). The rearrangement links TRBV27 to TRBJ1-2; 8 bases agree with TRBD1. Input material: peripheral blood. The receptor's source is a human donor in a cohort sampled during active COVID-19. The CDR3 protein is CASSPWGTGTNYGYTF. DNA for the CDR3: TGTGCCAGCAGTCCCTGGGGGACAGGAACTAACTATGGCTACACCTTC.